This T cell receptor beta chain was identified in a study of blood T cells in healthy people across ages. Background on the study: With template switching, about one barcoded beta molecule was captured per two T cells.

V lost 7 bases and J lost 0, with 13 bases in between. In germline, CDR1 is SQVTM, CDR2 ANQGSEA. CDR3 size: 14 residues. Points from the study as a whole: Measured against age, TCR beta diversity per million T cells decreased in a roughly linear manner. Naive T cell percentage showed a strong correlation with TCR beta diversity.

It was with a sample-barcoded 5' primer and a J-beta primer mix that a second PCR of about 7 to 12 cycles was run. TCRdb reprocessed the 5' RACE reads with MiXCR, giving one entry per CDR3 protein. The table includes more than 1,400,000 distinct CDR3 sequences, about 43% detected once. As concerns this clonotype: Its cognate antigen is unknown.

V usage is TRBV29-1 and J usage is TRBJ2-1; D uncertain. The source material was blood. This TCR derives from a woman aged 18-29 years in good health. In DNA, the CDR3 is TGCAGCGGGTCTGCGCTGGGCTCCTACAATGAGCAGTTCTTC. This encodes CSGSALGSYNEQFF.